This record looks at one TCR beta chain sequence and its context. The data stem from a study of blood T cells in healthy people across ages. A second PCR, run for about 7 to 11 cycles, used a sample-barcoded 5' primer plus a J-beta primer mix. Every cDNA molecule bore a tag from a template-switch adaptor containing 12 random nucleotides. Each sample provided no less than 2.5 million CDR3-containing paired-end reads. One entry per CDR3 protein results from TCRdb running MiXCR on the 5' RACE reads. The sample carries about 1,400,000 distinct CDR3 sequences, 40% to 50% recorded once. The CDR3 runs 13 residues. Germline values: CDR1 MNHEY, CDR2 SMNVEV (reference sequence). Between the trimmed V and J ends, which lost 6 bases and 0 bases, there was a span of 6 bases. All donors came from Russia, were Caucasian and healthy, and spanned ages about 6 to 95. RNA extraction gave at least 6 micrograms of total RNA per sample.

The J gene is TRBJ2-1, the V gene TRBV27; unclear D gene. The sequence was collected from a young woman in good health. The sequencing input was blood. The CDR3 loop reads CASSVYSYNEQFF. CDR3 DNA sequence: TGTGCCAGCAGCGTCTACTCCTACAATGAGCAGTTCTTC.